Included here is one T cell receptor (beta chain) sequence, with context. In this sample, this clone turned up once. Its antigen remains undetermined. No base-level quality is on record; no much larger clone is a single base apart. The sample belongs to a study of radiation and T cells in renal cell carcinoma (dated by TCRdb to 2018 to 2021). About the study as a whole: The samples were drawn from a clinical trial, where primary renal cell carcinomas were treated with 15 Gy of stereotactic body radiation therapy and then removed by nephrectomy 4 weeks afterward. TCR beta sequencing covered 50 to 55 samples in total, comprising some 25 tumors and approximately 27 peripheral blood samples. Across all 50 or so samples, several million unique CDR3 nucleotide sequences encoding around 2,500,000 unique CDR3 amino acid sequences were identified.

The paper's findings and limits, for the study overall: Top tumor clonotypes rose in blood from baseline to 2 weeks post-radiation, then contracted by 4 weeks, suggesting transient expansion of tumor-resident clones. Blood repertoire dynamics were not followed beyond 4 weeks after treatment. The single-armed trial design could not address effects of radiation dose or scheduling on the TCR repertoire. Because no pretreatment tumor biopsies were available, whether clonotypes were present in the tumor at baseline could not be determined.

Reading the label with the study, this specimen's time point is: blood 2 weeks post-SBRT. What the treatment or condition label conveys for this sample: 15 Gy SBRT to primary tumor, nephrectomy 4 weeks later. To follow tumor-enriched clonotypes, serial peripheral blood was collected from radiation-treated patients at baseline and at 2 weeks and 4 weeks after SBRT. Every patient's renal cell carcinoma showed clear cell pathology. The QIAamp DNA Blood Mini Kit (Qiagen) was used to prepare genomic DNA for TCR sequencing. The analyses included only samples that passed all quality control checks. TCR beta libraries were generated from genomic DNA with the immunoSEQ kit, following the manufacturer's recommendations. For library preparation, a first multiplex PCR was performed with proprietary primers, followed by a second PCR in which unique barcodes were added, and bead cleanups were performed after each round. Each sample batch included a kit-provided positive control reaction and a negative control reaction. The final libraries underwent checking on an Agilent 4200 TapeStation D1000 ScreenTape, volumetric pooling, and quantification by qPCR. Sequencing ran on an Illumina NextSeq500 with a MidOutput 150-cycle cartridge, using 156 Read1 and 15 Index1 cycles with kit custom primers. The pooled library was loaded at 0.95 to 1 pM with around 22% PhiX control spiked in. On the study's bioinformatics: The vendor-processed data were analyzed in R, and a clonotype was defined as all T cells that share the same CDR3 nucleotide sequence. For clone abundance analyses, frequencies were normalized to the 10,000 most abundant clones in each sample. Public T cell clones, averaging fewer than five per sample, were removed before analysis. An abundance difference of at least 32-fold between compartments was the criterion for calling clonotypes tumor-enriched or baseline blood-enriched. Clonotypes expanded or contracted between blood time points were identified with a beta-binomial differential abundance model. Similarity between tumor and blood repertoires was quantified using the Baroni-Urbani and Buser coefficient, and groups were compared with two-tailed Wilcoxon tests in R. Held by TCRdb, this immuneACCESS table contains in-frame sequences only and omits some clones. Under half of the omission traces to an unresolved V gene where checked; the cause of the rest is unknown. That table gives V, J and clone size, and the DNA gave D and trimming. The sample table contains 120,000 or so clones; only one count was recorded for roughly 77% of them. About 1.9% of the sample comes from the top ten.

Relative to germline, V is 2 bases shorter and J is 5 bases shorter, with 20 bases between their ends. There are 16 amino acids in the CDR3, from cysteine to phenylalanine inclusive. This entry keeps only the CDR3 DNA: 48 bases, framed from base 1. Per the germline V gene, SGHRS is the CDR1 and YFSETQ is the CDR2. The sample was blood, taken from a patient whose treatment included radiotherapy and nephrectomy. This sequence originates from a woman aged 60-75 years with renal cell carcinoma. This receptor chain uses TRBV5-1 and TRBJ2-7; the D region may be TRBD1 or TRBD2, each matching 6 bases equally. The CDR3: CASSLSGGALINEQYF. The DNA reads as follows: TGCGCCAGCAGCTTATCCGGGGGCGCGTTAATCAACGAGCAGTACTTC.